The 29 T cell receptor beta chains presented below share a single source sample, sequenced in a study of OX40 agonist ivuxolimab in advanced cancers. The method was immunoSEQ multiplex PCR; TCRdb's version includes in-frame clones alone and lacks a portion of them. The profile shows roughly 53,000 clones, over 90% of them singletons. The material sequenced was CD4+ or CD8+ T cells sorted from blood, taken in a trial of the OX40 agonist ivuxolimab. The receptors originated from an adult with an advanced solid tumor such as melanoma, head and neck, liver or kidney cancer.

This chain uses TRBV4-1 with TRBJ2-1; TRBD2 aligns across 13 bases. In germline, CDR1 is MGHRA, CDR2 YSYEKL. The junction had 2 bases not matched to a gene; V was cut back by 2 bases and J by 7 bases. The CDR3 length is 15 residues. The CDR3: CASSQLLAGGNEQFF. CDR3 nucleotides: TGCGCCAGCAGCCAACTACTAGCGGGGGGGAATGAGCAGTTCTTC.

The genes are TRBV7-6 and TRBJ2-2; D not resolved. This CDR3 spans 13 amino acids. Deletions cut 5 bases from V and 0 bases from J, with 4 bases between. Germline V gene lookup returns CDR1 SGHVS and CDR2 FNYEAQ. The CDR3 sequence is CASSITNTGELFF. DNA of the CDR3: TGTGCCAGCAGCATCACGAACACCGGGGAGCTGTTTTTT.

The rearrangement links TRBV4-3 to TRBJ2-1; D is undetermined. V was shortened by 10 bases and J by 0 bases, with 13 bases between the two germline ends. The CDR3 sequence is 14 residues long. Germline CDR1 and CDR2: LGHNA and YSLEER. The CDR3 bases are TGCGCCACCAAGCAGGAGAGCTCCTACAATGAGCAGTTCTTC. Translation: CATKQESSYNEQFF.

This chain uses TRBV27 with TRBJ2-1; TRBD2 matches at 11 bases. This CDR3 is built from 16 residues. V lost 5 bases, J lost 2 bases, and 5 bases stayed unmatched. From germline, CDR1 is MNHEY and CDR2 SMNVEV (reference sequence). CDR3 bases: TGTGCCAGCAGTCCCGGGACTAGCGGCACCTACAATGAGCAGTTCTTC. It encodes CASSPGTSGTYNEQFF.

This clone has ten or more counts. This specimen includes other DNA sequences encoding the same CDR3. This chain links TRBV7-9 with TRBJ2-7; no definite D call. V lost 5 bases and J 7 bases, leaving 12 bases between the germline ends. Germline V CDR1 and CDR2: SEHNR, FQNEAQ (reference sequence). The CDR3 has 12 amino acids. Here the CDR3 DNA reads TGTGCCAGCAGCCCCGGACGCCCAGAGCAGTACTTC. Encoded protein: CASSPGRPEQYF. Using reference TRBV7-9 and TRBJ2-7 for the parts outside the CDR3, the full variable domain is DTGVSQNPRHKITKRGQNVTFRCDPISEHNRLYWYRQTLGQGPEFLTYFQNEAQLEKSRLLSDRFSAERPKGSFSTLEIQRTEQGDSAMYLCASSPGRPEQYFGPGTRLTVT.

The V gene is TRBV2, the J gene TRBJ2-1; the D is unclear. The ends were cut back, 7 bases at V and 0 bases at J, with 25 bases in the middle. Germline loops: CDR1 SNHLY, CDR2 FYNNEI. The CDR3 covers 19 residues. DNA of the CDR3: TGTGCCAGCACAGTAGACATCTTCAAGCCCGCGAGCTCCTACAATGAGCAGTTCTTC. It yields the protein CASTVDIFKPASSYNEQFF.

The chain couples TRBV2 to TRBJ2-1; D possibly corresponds to TRBD1 (6 bases). Germline CDR1 reads SNHLY; CDR2 reads FYNNEI. Trimming took 8 bases from V and 4 from J, leaving 9 bases between them. The length of the CDR3 is 12 residues. The CDR3 DNA is TGTGCCAGCCCTACAGGGTACAATGAGCAGTTCTTC. It specifies CASPTGYNEQFF.

The V gene is TRBV11-2, the J gene TRBJ2-1; TRBD2 aligns across 9 bases. The length of the CDR3 is 19 residues. Germline lookup yields CDR1 SGHAT and CDR2 FQNNGV. The ends lost 5 bases at V and 1 base at J; junction bases unmatched: 15. The CDR3 coding sequence is TGTGCCAGCAGCGAGAACAAAAGACTAGCGGATCCGTCCTACAATGAGCAGTTCTTC. It encodes CASSENKRLADPSYNEQFF.

The CDR3 DNA is TGTGCCTGGAGAGCGGGAGGGCGGCCCCAGTACTTC. Amino acid sequence: CAWRAGGRPQYF. The rearrangement links TRBV30 to TRBJ2-5; 10 bases agree with TRBD2. Germline values: CDR1 GTSNPN, CDR2 SVGIG (reference sequence). The CDR3 contains 12 residues. The V gene end was trimmed by 3 bases and the J gene end by 9 bases; junction bases not matched to a gene: 4.

This chain uses TRBV9 with TRBJ1-4; D gene uncertain. The CDR3 has 15 residues. The germline V gene encodes CDR1 SGDLS and CDR2 YYNGEE. V was shortened by 4 bases and J by 0 bases, with 10 bases between the two germline ends. In DNA form, the CDR3 reads TGTGCCAGCAGCCCCGGGGTGGCAACTAATGAAAAACTGTTTTTT. This encodes CASSPGVATNEKLFF.

V usage is TRBV19 and J usage is TRBJ1-2; possible D gene TRBD1, 5 bases. Germline CDR1 reads LNHDA; CDR2 reads SQIVND (reference sequence). Trimming left V 3 bases short and J 6 bases short, with 11 bases between. The CDR3 covers 13 residues. The CDR3: CASSIGRADGYTF. CDR3 coding DNA: TGTGCCAGTAGTATCGGCAGGGCGGATGGCTACACCTTC.

The chain couples TRBV29-1 to TRBJ1-1, with 12 bases identical to TRBD1. The V gene end was trimmed by 6 bases and the J gene end by 6 bases; junction bases not matched to a gene: 11. Germline V gives CDR1 SQVTM, CDR2 ANQGSEA. The CDR3 sequence is 15 residues long. CDR3 amino acids: CSVLGTGGIWSEAFF. In DNA form, the CDR3 reads TGCAGCGTGCTGGGGACAGGGGGCATTTGGTCTGAAGCTTTCTTT.

The CDR3 sequence is CASSSLRDREAKNIQYF. The CDR3 coding sequence is TGTGCCAGTAGTTCCCTGAGGGACAGGGAAGCCAAAAACATTCAGTACTTC. This chain joins TRBV19 and TRBJ2-4; 9 bases agree with TRBD1. V dropped 5 bases and J dropped 0; count of bases not matched to a gene: 8. CDR3 length equals 17 residues. The V gene's germline CDR1 is LNHDA and CDR2 SQIVND (reference sequence).

The chain couples TRBV28 to TRBJ1-5; D might be TRBD1 (6 bases). Trimming pared 6 bases from V and 5 bases from J, leaving 11 bases between. This CDR3 region has 13 residues. The germline gives CDR1 MDHEN, CDR2 SYDVKM. In DNA form, the CDR3 reads TGTGCCAGCAGCACGGACAGACATCAGCCCCAGCATTTT. Protein product: CASSTDRHQPQHF.

The rearrangement links TRBV27 to TRBJ1-4, with D unclear. The CDR3 totals 15 residues. The ends were cut back, 3 bases at V and 1 base at J, with 9 bases in the middle. Germline V lookup: CDR1 MNHEY, CDR2 SMNVEV (reference sequence). CDR3 in amino acids: CASSFHPGTNEKLFF. Written as DNA, the CDR3 is TGTGCCAGCAGTTTCCATCCCGGAACTAATGAAAAACTGTTTTTT.

The chain couples TRBV21-1 to TRBJ2-1; TRBD2 is the table's D call, not checked against the DNA. TRBV21-1 is noted as a pseudogene. This CDR3 contains 16 residues. Here the CDR3 reads CASSKAPSGRYNEQFF. The CDR3 region has the DNA TGTGCCAGCAGCAAAGCTCCTAGCGGACGCTACAATGAGCAGTTCTTC.

This sequence joins TRBV15 and TRBJ2-3, with D hard to call. Trimming took 1 base from V and 0 from J, leaving 8 bases between them. This CDR3 spans 15 amino acids. Germline-derived CDR1 and CDR2 are LNHNV and YYDKDF (reference sequence). The CDR3, as DNA: TGTGCCACCAGCAGAGGTAGCTTTAGCACAGATACGCAGTATTTT. Its translation is CATSRGSFSTDTQYF.

V is TRBV27 and J is TRBJ2-1; 9 bases line up with TRBD2. With V trimmed by 10 bases and J by 6 bases, 10 bases remained unmatched. Germline V gene sequence: CDR1 MNHEY, CDR2 SMNVEV (reference sequence). The CDR3 runs to 14 residues. The CDR3 loop reads CATALLAGRNEQFF. DNA for the CDR3: TGTGCCACCGCCCTCCTAGCGGGACGCAATGAGCAGTTCTTC.

The chain recombines TRBV5-6 with TRBJ1-1; D is perhaps TRBD1 (5 bases). This CDR3 has 13 amino acids. Trimming cost V 4 bases and J 4 bases, with 11 bases left between them. Per the germline V gene, CDR1 is SGHDT and CDR2 is YYEEEE. CDR3: CASSPGPSTEAFF. Here the CDR3 DNA reads TGTGCCAGCAGCCCGGGACCGAGCACTGAAGCTTTCTTT.

This chain uses TRBV14 with TRBJ1-1; D is possibly TRBD1 (5 bases). Per the germline V gene, CDR1 is SGHDN and CDR2 is FVKESK. Trimming pared 6 bases from V and 7 bases from J, leaving 15 bases between. The CDR3 covers 13 residues. The CDR3 loop is CASRPQGSGEAFF. DNA for the CDR3: TGTGCCAGCAGGCCCCAGGGTTCGGGTGAAGCTTTCTTT. The full variable domain, in which reference TRBV14 and TRBJ1-1 provide the parts outside the CDR3, is EAGVTQFPSHSVIEKGQTVTLRCDPISGHDNLYWYRRVMGKEIKFLLHFVKESKQDESGMPNNRFLAERTGGTYSTLKVQPAELEDSGVYFCASRPQGSGEAFFGQGTRLTVV.

This chain links TRBV19 with TRBJ1-1; TRBD1 matches at 7 bases. This CDR3 has 15 residues. Germline V lookup: CDR1 LNHDA, CDR2 SQIVND (reference sequence). Trimming at V came to 5 bases and at J to 0 bases, leaving 6 bases not matched to a gene. The CDR3 region is CASSSWDSLNTEAFF. Written as DNA, the CDR3 is TGTGCCAGTAGTTCCTGGGACAGCCTGAACACTGAAGCTTTCTTT.

A remark on this clone: Other DNA sequences in this specimen translate into the identical CDR3. The V gene is TRBV19, the J gene TRBJ2-7; D assignment may be TRBD1 or TRBD2 (5 bases each). Germline V gene sequence: CDR1 LNHDA, CDR2 SQIVND (reference sequence). The CDR3 is 12 amino acids. V lost 3 bases and J 4 bases, leaving 7 bases between the germline ends. The CDR3 reads CASSIGGYEQYF. The DNA for the CDR3 is TGTGCCAGTAGTATTGGGGGTTACGAGCAGTACTTC. The full variable domain, with the rest looked up from reference TRBV19 and TRBJ2-7, is DGGITQSPKYLFRKEGQNVTLSCEQNLNHDAMYWYRQDPGQGLRLIYYSQIVNDFQKGDIAEGYSVSREKKESFPLTVTSAQKNPTAFYLCASSIGGYEQYFGPGTRLTVT.

The chain recombines TRBV27 with TRBJ1-5; D not certain. This CDR3 comprises 14 residues. Looked up from germline, CDR1 is MNHEY and CDR2 is SMNVEV (reference sequence). V gave up 5 bases and J gave up 4 bases, with 12 bases separating them. This CDR3 is CASSVPGGNQPQHF. In DNA, the CDR3 is TGTGCCAGCAGTGTTCCCGGAGGAAATCAGCCCCAGCATTTT.

V is TRBV11-3 and J is TRBJ2-1, with 9 bases identical to TRBD2. Germline V gene sequence: CDR1 SGHNT, CDR2 YENEEA. Unmatched junction bases numbered 4, after V lost 0 bases and J lost 7 bases. This CDR3 contains 15 residues. The CDR3 sequence is CASSLDSGSLNEQFF. The CDR3 DNA reads TGTGCCAGCAGCTTAGATAGCGGGAGTTTAAATGAGCAGTTCTTC.

This rearrangement joins TRBV9 to TRBJ2-2, with 9 bases fitting TRBD1. Looked up from germline, CDR1 is SGDLS and CDR2 is YYNGEE. The V gene end was trimmed by 1 base and the J gene end by 3 bases; junction bases not matched to a gene: 7. CDR3 length: 17 residues. The CDR3 is CASSVPRTGAHTGELFF. The CDR3 DNA sequence: TGTGCCAGCAGCGTACCTCGGACAGGGGCCCACACCGGGGAGCTGTTTTTT.

V and J are TRBV4-3 and TRBJ1-1, with 7 bases identical to TRBD1. Looked up from germline, CDR1 is LGHNA and CDR2 is YSLEER. The CDR3 loop spans 15 amino acids. V was pared by 3 bases and J by 4 bases, with 8 bases of the junction left unmatched. The CDR3 sequence is CASSHGQEGFTEAFF. In DNA form, the CDR3 reads TGCGCCAGCAGCCACGGACAGGAGGGTTTCACTGAAGCTTTCTTT.

This sequence joins TRBV4-2 and TRBJ2-7; 7 bases align to TRBD2. CDR3 length: 15 residues. The V and J ends lost 3 bases and 3 bases, in that order; junction bases with no gene match: 8. Germline V lookup: CDR1 LGHNA, CDR2 YNFKEQ. The CDR3 DNA reads as TGTGCCAGCAGCCAGGCGAGGGGACTATTCTACGAGCAGTACTTC. Protein: CASSQARGLFYEQYF.

The V call is TRBV28, the J call TRBJ2-7; D remains unclear. Germline loops: CDR1 MDHEN, CDR2 SYDVKM. CDR3 size: 12 residues. The V gene lost 5 bases and the J gene lost 3 bases, with 8 bases spanning the gap. The CDR3 reads CASSPTDYEQYF. Written as DNA, the CDR3 is TGTGCCAGCAGTCCTACGGACTACGAGCAGTACTTC.

The rearrangement uses TRBV6-6 and TRBJ1-2, with 9 bases matching TRBD1. Unmatched junction bases numbered 20, after V lost 11 bases and J lost 7 bases. Germline assignment: CDR1 MNHNY and CDR2 SVGAGI (reference sequence). This CDR3 has 16 amino acids. The CDR3 is CAGWGRIGTGRFGYTF. The CDR3 DNA reads as TGTGCCGGCTGGGGGAGGATAGGGACAGGGCGTTTTGGCTACACCTTC.